This entry lists 13 T cell receptor beta chains sequenced from one sample in a study of blood T cell repertoires in COVID-19. Clones were read by immunoSEQ multiplex PCR, and TCRdb kept only the in-frame ones, dropping some. Among 200,000 to 250,000 clones listed, approximately 83% were seen once. Source material: PBMCs or T cells enriched from blood (not recorded which). All receptors come from a woman in her sixties or seventies who had recovered from COVID-19.

J is TRBJ1-2 and V is TRBV4-3, with TRBD1 matching over 9 bases. The CDR3 covers 15 residues. Unmatched junction bases numbered 4, after V lost 3 bases and J lost 2 bases. Germline loops: CDR1 LGHNA, CDR2 YSLEER. The CDR3 region has the DNA TGCGCCAGCAGCCAGGACAGGGGCCTGAACTATGGCTACACCTTC. Amino acids: CASSQDRGLNYGYTF.

This CDR3 is CASSRFGVPGELFF. The CDR3 DNA reads as TGTGCCAGCAGTCGCTTCGGGGTGCCCGGGGAGCTGTTTTTT. This chain links TRBV7-8 with TRBJ2-2; D may be TRBD2 (5 bases). CDR1 and CDR2 from the germline V gene are SGHVS and FQNEAQ. The CDR3 contains 14 residues. V gave up 6 bases and J gave up 6 bases, with 14 bases separating them.

Of note for this clone: Other DNA sequences of this sample code for an identical CDR3. The CDR3 bases are TGTGCCAGCAGTCTCGACCGGGGTTCACCCCTCCACTTT. It is translated as CASSLDRGSPLHF. The chain joins TRBV12-3 or TRBV12-4 to TRBJ1-6, with D uncertain. The CDR3 covers 13 residues. Trimming left V 5 bases short and J 9 bases short, with 11 bases between.

V usage is TRBV3-1 (or the pseudogene TRBV3-2) and J usage is TRBJ1-2, with 8 bases aligning to TRBD1. The CDR3 sequence is 17 residues long. Germline CDR1 is LGHDT and CDR2 is YNNKEL (reference sequence). V dropped 2 bases and J dropped 1; count of bases not matched to a gene: 9. The CDR3 DNA reads TGTGCCAGCAGCCAAAACCCAGGGGGCCTAGGTAACTATGGCTACACCTTC. Protein product: CASSQNPGGLGNYGYTF.

The chain has TRBV10-3 and TRBJ2-1; 8 nucleotides line up with TRBD1. Germline assignment: CDR1 ENHRY and CDR2 SYGVKD. The junction had 6 bases not matched to a gene; V was cut back by 7 bases and J by 4 bases. The length of the CDR3 is 14 residues. CDR3 region: CAINQDREYNEQFF. The CDR3 DNA is TGTGCCATCAACCAGGACAGGGAGTACAATGAGCAGTTCTTC.

This clone has just a few counts. Distinct nucleotide sequences in the sample also encode this CDR3. The gene calls are TRBV12-5 and TRBJ2-7; no reliable D call. Germline V CDR1 and CDR2: LGHNT, FRNRAP. The CDR3 is 12 amino acids. Deletions cut 6 bases from V and 4 bases from J, with 10 bases between. As DNA, the CDR3 is TGTGCTAGTGGGCCATACAGTTACGAGCAGTACTTC. This sequence encodes CASGPYSYEQYF.

The rearrangement uses TRBV30 and TRBJ2-2; D not certain. Trimming removed 2 bases at V and 8 bases at J, with 12 bases between. Germline assignment: CDR1 GTSNPN and CDR2 SVGIG (reference sequence). The CDR3 length is 13 residues. The CDR3 protein is CAWSRAPPGELFF. CDR3 DNA sequence: TGTGCCTGGAGTAGAGCCCCCCCGGGGGAGCTGTTTTTT. The full variable domain, in which reference TRBV30 and TRBJ2-2 provide the parts outside the CDR3, is SQTIHQWPATLVQPVGSPLSLECTVEGTSNPNLYWYRQAAGRGLQLLFYSVGIGQISSEVPQNLSASRPQDRQFILSSKKLLLSDSGFYLCAWSRAPPGELFFGEGSRLTVL.

V and J are TRBV11-2 and TRBJ2-1; TRBD1 aligns across 9 bases. CDR1 and CDR2 (germline): SGHAT, FQNNGV. Unmatched junction bases numbered 13, after V lost 4 bases and J lost 12 bases. The CDR3 is made up of 15 amino acids. The DNA of the CDR3 is TGTGCCAGCAGCTCGGATCGGGACAGGGCATTATTGCAGTTCTTC. Protein product: CASSSDRDRALLQFF.

This sequence joins TRBV5-1 and TRBJ2-5; 10 positions agree with TRBD1. Trimming took 4 bases from V and 4 from J; bases not matched to a gene: 7. The V gene's germline CDR1 is SGHRS and CDR2 YFSETQ. CDR3 size: 15 residues. The CDR3, as DNA: TGCGCCAGCAGCCTCGGGACAGGGGTTTCAGAGACCCAGTACTTC. Translating gives CASSLGTGVSETQYF. Combining the CDR3 with reference TRBV5-1 and TRBJ2-5 gives the whole variable domain KAGVTQTPRYLIKTRGQQVTLSCSPISGHRSVSWYQQTPGQGLQFLFEYFSETQRNKGNFPGRFSGRQFSNSRSEMNVSTLELGDSALYLCASSLGTGVSETQYFGPGTRLLVL.

V is TRBV2 and J is TRBJ1-3; the D is unclear. Trimming removed 8 bases from V and 0 bases from J, with 11 bases in between. Germline-derived CDR1 and CDR2 are SNHLY and FYNNEI. This CDR3 is built from 14 residues. CDR3 sequence (DNA): TGTGCCAGCCTTTCGGAGCGCTCTGGAAACACCATATATTTT. It encodes CASLSERSGNTIYF.

This chain links TRBV19 with TRBJ2-2; D not resolved. The CDR3 is 14 residues long. Germline V CDR1 and CDR2: LNHDA, SQIVND (reference sequence). Trimming stripped 3 bases from V and 6 bases from J, with 11 bases between. Here the CDR3 reads CASSITRTSGELFF. The CDR3 bases are TGTGCCAGTAGTATTACAAGAACCTCCGGGGAGCTGTTTTTT.

The CDR3 region has the DNA TGTGCCAGCAGCCAAGGGGGGTTGGGTAGCGGGCTCGGGGAGACCCAGTACTTC. Residues: CASSQGGLGSGLGETQYF. The chain combines TRBV4-2 with TRBJ2-5; the match to TRBD2 covers 7 bases. V shed 1 base, J shed 5 bases, and the junction held 16 bases outside the gene matches. The CDR3 length is 18 residues. Germline CDR1 and CDR2: LGHNA and YNFKEQ.

V gene TRBV15 combines with J gene TRBJ2-1; TRBD2 matches at 8 bases. Germline CDR1 and CDR2: LNHNV and YYDKDF (reference sequence). V was clipped by 4 bases and J by 6 bases; unmatched bases: 14. This CDR3 has 17 residues. The CDR3 bases are TGTGCCACCAGCAAGTGGGGTCCGGGGGGGAGCGTCAATGAGCAGTTCTTC. As protein: CATSKWGPGGSVNEQFF.